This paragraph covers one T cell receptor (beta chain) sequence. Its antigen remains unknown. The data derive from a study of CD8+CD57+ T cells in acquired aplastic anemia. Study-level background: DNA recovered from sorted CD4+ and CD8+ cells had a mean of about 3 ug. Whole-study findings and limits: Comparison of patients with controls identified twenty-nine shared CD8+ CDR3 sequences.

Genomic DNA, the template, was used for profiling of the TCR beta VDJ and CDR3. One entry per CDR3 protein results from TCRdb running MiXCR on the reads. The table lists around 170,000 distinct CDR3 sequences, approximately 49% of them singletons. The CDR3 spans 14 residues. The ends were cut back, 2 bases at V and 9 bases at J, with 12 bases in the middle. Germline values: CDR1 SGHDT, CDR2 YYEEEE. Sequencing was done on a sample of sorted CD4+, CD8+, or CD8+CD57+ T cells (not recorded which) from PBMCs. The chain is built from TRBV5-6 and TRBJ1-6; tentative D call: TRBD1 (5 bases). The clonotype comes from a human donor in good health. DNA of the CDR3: TGTGCCAGCAGCTTAAACCGGGGGACTTCACCCCTCCACTTT. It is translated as CASSLNRGTSPLHF. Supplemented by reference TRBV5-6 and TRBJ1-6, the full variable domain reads DAGVTQSPTHLIKTRGQQVTLRCSPKSGHDTVSWYQQALGQGPQFIFQYYEEEERQRGNFPDRFSGHQFPNYSSELNVNALLLGDSALYLCASSLNRGTSPLHFGNGTRLTVT.